These T cell receptor beta chains were read from a single sample in a study of CD8+ T cells in alopecia areata. Repertoires were generated with immunoSEQ multiplex PCR, while TCRdb's copy carries only in-frame clones and drops some. The data contain about 76,000 clones, roughly 70% of them singletons. The sample was CD8+ T cells sorted from blood, taken at week 24, from a patient treated with tofacitinib. The receptors originated from a human donor with alopecia areata. Each CDR3 is given with its conserved first and last residue.

v_call cdr3_aa
TRBV29-1 CSVTDRGRTDEQYF
TRBV27 CASTDTSGDSTDTQYF
TRBV27 CASSFIGKSIVGYTF
TRBV27 CASSFALAGSYEQYF
TRBV13 CASRGTGNYEQYF
TRBV7-9 CASSSRTSGLYEQYF
TRBV29-1 CSVDEDYGYTF
TRBV7-9 CASSGPGKDYGYTF
TRBV7-9 CASSLVAYEQYF
TRBV4-2 CASSPRTSGGTTYEQYF
TRBV29-1 CSVRVTLTYEQYF
TRBV7-2 CASSLARVGTEAFF
TRBV7-2 CASSWDIAYEQYF
TRBV4-1 CASSLGTGGSYEQYF
TRBV2 CASRSGTSGSSYNEQFF
TRBV19 CASSSTSDYNEQFF
TRBV4-3 CASSQDPPGVLDTQYF
TRBV27 CASSFRGEQYF
TRBV5-1 CASRRETTYYEQYF
TRBV7-2 CASSLEAAGESEQYF
TRBV28 CASSFRGVRADEQYF
TRBV20-1 CSADRDNEQFF
TRBV4-1 CASSQDPGVGETQYF
TRBV7-3 CASSFGGHEQYF
TRBV4-3 CASSQEIRDYPSLANEQFF
TRBV19 CASSSVLGSTDTQYF
TRBV27 CASSLATGVRAFF
TRBV2 CASSEEVRSYEQYF
TRBV7-9 CASSIDRVETQYF
TRBV4-1 CASSQQGLAGNEQFF
TRBV27 CASSLAPSTQNEKLFF